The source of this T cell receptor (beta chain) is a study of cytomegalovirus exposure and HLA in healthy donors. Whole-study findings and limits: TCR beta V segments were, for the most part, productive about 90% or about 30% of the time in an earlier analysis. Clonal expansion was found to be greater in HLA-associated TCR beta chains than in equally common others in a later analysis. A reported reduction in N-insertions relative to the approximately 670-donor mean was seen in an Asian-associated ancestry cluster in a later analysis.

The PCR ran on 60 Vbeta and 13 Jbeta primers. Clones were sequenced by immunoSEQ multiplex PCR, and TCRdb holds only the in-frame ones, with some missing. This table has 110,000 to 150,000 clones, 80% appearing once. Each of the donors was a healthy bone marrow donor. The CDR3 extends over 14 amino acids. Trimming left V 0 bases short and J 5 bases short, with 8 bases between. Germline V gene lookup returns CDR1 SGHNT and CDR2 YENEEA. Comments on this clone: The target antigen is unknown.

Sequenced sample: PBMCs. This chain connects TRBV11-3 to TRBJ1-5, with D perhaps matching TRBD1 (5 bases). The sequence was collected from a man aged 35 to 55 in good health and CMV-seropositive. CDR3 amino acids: CASSLDREDQPQHF. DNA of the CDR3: TGTGCCAGCAGCTTAGACAGGGAGGATCAGCCCCAGCATTTT.